The sequence of this T cell receptor beta chain was determined in a study of cytomegalovirus exposure and HLA in healthy donors. Notes on this clone: Its antigen is unidentified.

Study-wide results and caveats: Segments of the TCR beta V type were, in most cases, productive about 87% or about 30% of the time in an earlier analysis.

With 2 bases removed from V and 6 bases from J, the gap between germline ends came to 14 bases. The CDR3 consists of 15 residues. CDR1 is SGHTA and CDR2 is FQGTGA in the germline V gene. PCR involved 60 Vbeta and 13 Jbeta primers. Libraries were prepared by immunoSEQ multiplex PCR; TCRdb keeps only in-frame clonotypes and omits some of them. The repertoire table contains some 110,000 clones. What was sequenced was PBMCs. The origin of this receptor is a young man in good health and CMV-seronegative. This rearrangement joins TRBV7-3 to TRBJ2-1; tentatively, D is TRBD2 (6 bases). The CDR3 spells CASSLGGLHSNEQFF. The DNA for the CDR3 is TGTGCCAGCAGCTTAGGGGGACTCCACAGCAATGAGCAGTTCTTC.